The T cell receptor beta chain described here comes from a study of early stage breast cancer tumors. This clone was counted once. The CDR3 contains 13 residues. Trimming shortened V by 6 bases and J by 1 base, and 11 bases separated the two germline ends. Germline-derived CDR1 and CDR2 are SGDLS and YYNGEE. Data came from immunoSEQ multiplex PCR; TCRdb stores just in-frame clones and leaves some out. The sample gives about 69,000 clones, 75% to 90% of which show up once; approximately 4.8% is in the top ten. The source of this sequence is a person aged 40 to 49 with breast cancer. The specimen was blood. The J gene is TRBJ2-7, the V gene TRBV9; unclear D gene. The CDR3 reads CASNPDGSYEQYF. Written as DNA, the CDR3 is TGTGCCAGCAACCCGGACGGGTCCTACGAGCAGTACTTC.